By its share, the clone carrying this T cell receptor beta chain is medium-sized. Its antigen is not identified. This record belongs to a study of spatial heterogeneity in lung cancer. About the study: Consistently, beta-chain sequences turned up in larger numbers than alpha-chain sequences did. Study-wide results and limits: Tumor TCRs that were ubiquitous and expanded showed up in blood more at resection than follow-up.

This CDR3 contains 15 residues. Time point defined: sample taken at primary tumor resection. Patients with untreated early-stage non-small cell lung cancer, numbering around 71, were the donors. Unsorted samples of tumor, nontumor lung or frozen PBMC had their whole RNA sequenced. MiXCR, run by TCRdb on the 5' RACE reads, gives a single entry per CDR3 protein. The table shows roughly 20,000 distinct CDR3 sequences, with 4.6% occurring only once. The sample was PBMCs, taken at surgery. The origin of this receptor is a male donor with early-stage non-small cell lung cancer. This rearrangement joins TRBV21-1 to TRBJ2-7; TRBD2 was called by the table and not checked on the DNA. TRBV21-1 is noted as a pseudogene. The DNA for the CDR3 is TGTGCCAGCAGCAAGACGCGGGAAAGCTCCTACGAGCAGTACTTC. Its protein is CASSKTRESSYEQYF.